This T cell receptor (beta chain) is from a study of T-cell reconstitution after alpha-beta-depleted transplantation in children. Unique molecular identifiers were used to barcode this TCRbeta library. MiXCR, run by TCRdb on the PCR reads, gives a single entry per CDR3 protein. The sample holds nearly 400,000 distinct CDR3 sequences; around 21% are singletons and the top ten take 3.8%. CDR1 is KGHDR, CDR2 SFDVKD, per germline. The ends were cut back, 4 bases at V and 1 base at J, with 3 bases in the middle. The CDR3 sequence is 13 residues long. The sequences come from PBMCs from the stem cell graft donor, collected from the stem cell graft. The origin of this receptor is a human donor who donated a stem cell graft to a child with acute myeloid leukemia. The chain employs TRBV24-1 and TRBJ2-2; unclear D gene. CDR3 region: CATSERNTGELFF. The CDR3 region has the DNA TGTGCCACCAGTGAGCGGAACACCGGGGAGCTGTTTTTT.